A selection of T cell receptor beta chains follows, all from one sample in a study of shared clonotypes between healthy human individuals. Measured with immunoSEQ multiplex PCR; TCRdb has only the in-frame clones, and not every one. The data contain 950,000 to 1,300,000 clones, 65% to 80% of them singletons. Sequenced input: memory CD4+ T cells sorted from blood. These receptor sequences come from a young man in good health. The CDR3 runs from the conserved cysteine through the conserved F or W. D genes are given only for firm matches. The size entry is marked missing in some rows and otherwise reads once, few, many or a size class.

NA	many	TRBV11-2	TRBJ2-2	TGTGCCAGCAGCCCCCCCGCCCCCGGGGGGGAGCTGTTTTTT	CASSPPAPGGELFF
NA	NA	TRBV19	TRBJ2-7	TGTGCCAGTAGTATAGGGGGCAGATCCTACGAGCAGTACTTC	CASSIGGRSYEQYF
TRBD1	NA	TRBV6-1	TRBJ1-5	TGTGCCAGCAGTTGGACAGGGGGCCTGCAGCCCCAGCATTTT	CASSWTGGLQPQHF
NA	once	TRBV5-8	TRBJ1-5	TGTGCCAGCAGTCTCGGGGGGGATCGGCCCCAGCATTTT	CASSLGGDRPQHF
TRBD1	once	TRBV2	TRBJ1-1	TGTGCCAGCAGCGACTTGACAGGGGGAAACACTGAAGCTTTCTTT	CASSDLTGGNTEAFF
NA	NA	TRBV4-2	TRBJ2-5	TGTGCCAGCAGCCCCTCCCAGGGGTCCCACGAGACCCAGTACTTC	CASSPSQGSHETQYF
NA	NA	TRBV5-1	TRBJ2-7	TGCGCCAGCAGCATAGACAACTACGAGCAGTACTTC	CASSIDNYEQYF
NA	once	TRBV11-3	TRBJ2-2	TGTGCCAGCAGCTCCGGGGGACCGACGAACACCGGGGAGCTGTTTTTT	CASSSGGPTNTGELFF
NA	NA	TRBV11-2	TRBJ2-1	TGTGCCAGCAGCTTGAGGGCCCGGAATGAGCAGTTCTTC	CASSLRARNEQFF
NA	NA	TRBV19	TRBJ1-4	TGTGCCAGTAGTATCCGGAGACATACTAATGAAAAACTGTTTTTT	CASSIRRHTNEKLFF
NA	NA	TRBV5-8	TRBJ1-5	TGTGCCAGCAGCCCAAGGGTAGCCTCGAATCAGCCCCAGCATTTT	CASSPRVASNQPQHF
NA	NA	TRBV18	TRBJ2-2	TGTGCCAGCTCACCATCTATAGATAGTATCACCGGGGAGCTGTTTTTT	CASSPSIDSITGELFF
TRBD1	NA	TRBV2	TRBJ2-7	TGTGCCACTCCGGACAGGGGGTCGGAGCAGTACTTC	CATPDRGSEQYF
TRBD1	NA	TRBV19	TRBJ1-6	TGTGCCAGTAGTGCGGGGGGACAGCTTAATTCACCCCTCCACTTT	CASSAGGQLNSPLHF
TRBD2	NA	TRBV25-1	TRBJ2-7	TGTGCCAGCAGCCTAGCGGGAGTTTACGAGCAGTACTTC	CASSLAGVYEQYF
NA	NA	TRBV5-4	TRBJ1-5	TGTGCCAGCAGCTTGGGACCTAGCAATCAGCCCCAGCATTTT	CASSLGPSNQPQHF
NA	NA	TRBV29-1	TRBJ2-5	TGCAGCGTTGGTCCAGGGAACCAAGAGACCCAGTACTTC	CSVGPGNQETQYF
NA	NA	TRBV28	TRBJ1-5	TGTGCCAGCAGTTTAGGGGGGATTTATAGCAATCAGCCCCAGCATTTT	CASSLGGIYSNQPQHF
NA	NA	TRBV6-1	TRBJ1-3	TGTGCCAGCAGTGCTCGAGACAGCTCTGGAAACACCATATATTTT	CASSARDSSGNTIYF
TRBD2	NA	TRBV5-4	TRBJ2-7	TGTGCCAGCAGCTTGTCCGGGGGGACCTACGAGCAGTACTTC	CASSLSGGTYEQYF
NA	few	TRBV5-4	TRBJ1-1	TGTGCCAGCAGCTTGGACCGAGCTGCTGCTGAAGCTTTCTTT	CASSLDRAAAEAFF
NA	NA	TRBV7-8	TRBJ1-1	TGTGCCAGCAGCTTAGCGTTGTCGGGGCTTGCTGAAGCTTTCTTT	CASSLALSGLAEAFF
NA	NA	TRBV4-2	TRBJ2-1	TGTGCCAGCAGCCTCGAGAGCGCAACCTACAATGAGCAGTTCTTC	CASSLESATYNEQFF
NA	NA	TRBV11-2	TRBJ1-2	TGTGCCAGCAGCTTAGCGTCTGTCCCCGGCCACACCTTC	CASSLASVPGHTF
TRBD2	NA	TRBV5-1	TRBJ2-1	TGCGCCAGCAGCCTCGGGACTAGCGGGGGTAGATTCAATGAGCAGTTCTTC	CASSLGTSGGRFNEQFF
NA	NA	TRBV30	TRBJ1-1	TGTGCCTGGAGTCAAGGGTCCGGTGAAGCTTTCTTT	CAWSQGSGEAFF
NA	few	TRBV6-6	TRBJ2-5	TGTGCCAGCAGTTACTCGGGCAGCCAAGAGACCCAGTACTTC	CASSYSGSQETQYF
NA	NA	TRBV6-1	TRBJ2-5	TGTGCCAGCAGTTTGGACGGCGTCCGCGAGACCCAGTACTTC	CASSLDGVRETQYF
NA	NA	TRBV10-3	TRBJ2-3	TGTGCCATCAGTGACCCAGCAGCCAGCACAGATACGCAGTATTTT	CAISDPAASTDTQYF
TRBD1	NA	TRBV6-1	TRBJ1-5	TGTGCCAGCAGGGCAACAGGGGGGCGACAGCCCCAGCATTTT	CASRATGGRQPQHF
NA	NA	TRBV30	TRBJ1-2	TGTGCCTGGAGTGGAGGAGGGATCTACTATGGCTACACCTTC	CAWSGGGIYYGYTF
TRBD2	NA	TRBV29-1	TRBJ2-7	TGCAGCGTGGGGGGGTCCCGAGGCTCGCAGTACTTC	CSVGGSRGSQYF
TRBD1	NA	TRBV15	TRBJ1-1	TGTGCCACCAGCAGAGGCGACAGGGGAACTGAAGCTTTCTTT	CATSRGDRGTEAFF
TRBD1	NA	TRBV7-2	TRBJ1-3	TGTGCCAGCAGCTACGCACAGGGGACTGGAAACACCATATATTTT	CASSYAQGTGNTIYF
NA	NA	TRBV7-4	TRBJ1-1	TGTGCCACCGGAGGGAGAAACACTGAAGCTTTCTTT	CATGGRNTEAFF
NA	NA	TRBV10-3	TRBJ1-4	TGTGCCATCAGGTCCGGGACGGGTAATGAAAAACTGTTTTTT	CAIRSGTGNEKLFF
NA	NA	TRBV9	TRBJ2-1	TGTGCCAGCAGCGTAGTCCAGGCAGAGCAGTTCTTC	CASSVVQAEQFF
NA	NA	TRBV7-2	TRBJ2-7	TGTGCCAGCAGCTTAGCTGGAGGGGGCATCTCCTACGAGCAGTACTTC	CASSLAGGGISYEQYF
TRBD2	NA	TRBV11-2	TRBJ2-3	TGTGCCAGCAGCTTAGGAGCGGGAGGGACCTTAGAGACGCAGTATTTT	CASSLGAGGTLETQYF
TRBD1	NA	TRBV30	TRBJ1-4	TGTGCCTGGGGACAGGGGGCGTTGGAAAAACTGTTTTTT	CAWGQGALEKLFF
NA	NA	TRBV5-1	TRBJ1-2	TGCGCCAGCAGCCTATCACCAGGGTATGGCTACACCTTC	CASSLSPGYGYTF
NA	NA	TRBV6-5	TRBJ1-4	TGTGCCAGCAGCTCGGGGCGGAGTGAAAAACTGTTTTTT	CASSSGRSEKLFF
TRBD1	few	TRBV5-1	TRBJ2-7	TGCGCCAGCGGGACAGGGGACAACTCCTACGAGCAGTACTTC	CASGTGDNSYEQYF
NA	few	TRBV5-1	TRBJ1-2	TGCGCCAGCAGCCGAGGATCCGCAGGGGACTATGGCTACACCTTC	CASSRGSAGDYGYTF